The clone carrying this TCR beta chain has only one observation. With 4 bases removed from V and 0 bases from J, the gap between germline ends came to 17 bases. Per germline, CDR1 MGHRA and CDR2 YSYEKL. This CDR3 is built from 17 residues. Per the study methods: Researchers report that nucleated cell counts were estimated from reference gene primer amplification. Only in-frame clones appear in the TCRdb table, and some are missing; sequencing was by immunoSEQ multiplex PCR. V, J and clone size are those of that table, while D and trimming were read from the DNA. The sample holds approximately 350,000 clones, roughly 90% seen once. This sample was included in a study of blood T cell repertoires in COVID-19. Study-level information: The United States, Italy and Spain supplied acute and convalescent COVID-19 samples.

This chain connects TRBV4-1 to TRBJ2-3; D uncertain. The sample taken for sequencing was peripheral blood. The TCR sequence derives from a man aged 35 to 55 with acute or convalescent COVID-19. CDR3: CASSPSASSPSTDTQYF. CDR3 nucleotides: TGCGCCAGCAGCCCATCTGCGAGCTCTCCTAGCACAGATACGCAGTATTTT.